This record looks at one T cell receptor beta chain sequence and its context. The antigen this receptor binds is unknown. Base-call qualities are not available, and no considerably larger clone is one nucleotide away. Trimming removed 7 bases from V and 7 bases from J; the gene matches leave 9 bases unexplained. The germline V gene supplies CDR1 SNHLY and CDR2 FYNNEI. From its cysteine to its phenylalanine, the CDR3 spans 14 amino acids. CDR3 DNA is the only sequence kept; it has 42 bases, read in frame from the first base. TCRbeta-specific cDNA was reverse-transcribed from 500 ng total RNA using a constant-region primer and ProtoScript II reverse transcriptase. Three nested multiplex PCR rounds, following a slightly modified ARM-PCR procedure, were used to build the TCRbeta libraries. Each of the first two PCR rounds ran for about 10 cycles using multiplex TRBV1-TRBV30 forward primers together with a Cbeta reverse primer. Sample barcodes and Illumina adapters were added in a final 25-cycle PCR with Deep VentR polymerase. Before sequencing, amplicons between 200 and 500 bp were purified from gel using a QIAquick gel extraction kit. An Illumina HiSeq 2500 was used to sequence the TCRbeta amplicons with 250-bp paired-end reads. The study's own analysis went as follows. Quality trimming of reads was performed with Trimmomatic v0.33, and paired reads were merged with FLASH v1.2.11 so that full CDR3 sequences could be recovered. V, D and J germline segments were assigned to the rearranged TCRbeta sequences using MiGEC v1.2.1b. VDJtools v1.0.0 computed clonotype statistics and Shannon-Wiener diversity indices. Except for diversity analysis, only each sample's 250 most abundant clonotypes were used in subsequent analyses to reduce sampling bias. The public sequencing data were trimmed at Q25 with fastp and processed into clonotypes with MiXCR by TCRdb, which kept only in-frame beta chains. CDR3 protein duplicates are merged, each entry listing the most common genes and DNA. Clone size and V and J calls follow TCRdb, not the original study. For this sample there are about 210,000 distinct CDR3 sequences; around four fifths appear just once. The ten largest clones capture about a sixth of the sample.

This sample was taken from a study of tumor-infiltrating lymphocytes in primary liver carcinoma listed by TCRdb under 2017. At the level of the whole study: Hepatocellular carcinoma (four) or combined HCC and intrahepatic cholangiocarcinoma (one) was present in the five patients, who were three men and two women aged 30 to 69 years. For each liver tumor, the study sampled five regions along with adjacent normal tissue and blood, and applied TCRbeta repertoire sequencing, expression microarrays and whole-exome sequencing. The five patients had tumors staged T1-T3 N0M0, with maximum diameters ranging from about 4 to 10 cm. Technical replicate repertoires showed high reproducibility, with mean shared-clone rates around 0.91 and correlation coefficients above 0.95. Each sample produced roughly 3.65 to 7.13 million productive TCRbeta reads, and read depth showed no significant difference between tissue types. To link TCRbeta repertoire diversity to the local molecular phenotype, the 20 to 25 tumor region samples were profiled with Agilent mRNA microarrays. A total of some 35 specimens from 5 patients underwent TCRbeta repertoire sequencing, comprising 25 or so tumor regions, 5 adjacent noncancerous liver tissues and 5 peripheral blood samples.

Without any cell sorting, total RNA and DNA were extracted together from around 18-30 mg of bulk tissue using the AllPrep DNA/RNA mini kit. Between November 2015 and 2016, a handful of patients in China with histopathologically diagnosed primary liver carcinoma had surgical resection. At the time of sampling, the patients had chronic HBV infection and had not received any treatment. Each tumor was sampled at five spatially separated regions: the superior, inferior, left-lateral and right-lateral poles and the tumor centre. Histological examination found more than 85% viable tumor cells in every tumor sample. Pieces of fresh tumor and adjacent tissue were cut in half, with one half kept in RNAlater at -80 degrees C and the other half sent for histology. The research as a whole found: The top 250 clones accounted for a significantly greater share of the repertoire in tumors than in blood (p = 0.039). Bulk unsorted samples precluded comparing CD4+ and CD8+ T cell repertoires. Only about 8-24% of top clones were present in all five regions of a tumor, suggesting spatial heterogeneity of tumor-infiltrating T cells. Because only the TCR beta chain was sequenced and unpaired alpha chains were not captured, true repertoire diversity is likely underestimated. The study included only four to six patients, and the authors note findings should be validated in a larger study. Consistent with antigen-driven expansion, pairs of tumor regions showed higher repertoire overlap (mean about 36%) than either tumor-adjacent pairs (approximately 17%) or tumor-blood pairs (about 14%).

The sequence joins TRBV2 to TRBJ2-1; TRBD2 matches 8 bases in the middle. The sequenced material came from tumor tissue from primary liver carcinoma. This receptor was obtained from a man in his forties with primary liver carcinoma and hepatitis B virus infection. For the CDR3, the sequence is CASTKTCGRNEQFF. The bases are TGTGCCAGCACAAAGACTTGCGGGAGGAATGAGCAGTTCTTC.